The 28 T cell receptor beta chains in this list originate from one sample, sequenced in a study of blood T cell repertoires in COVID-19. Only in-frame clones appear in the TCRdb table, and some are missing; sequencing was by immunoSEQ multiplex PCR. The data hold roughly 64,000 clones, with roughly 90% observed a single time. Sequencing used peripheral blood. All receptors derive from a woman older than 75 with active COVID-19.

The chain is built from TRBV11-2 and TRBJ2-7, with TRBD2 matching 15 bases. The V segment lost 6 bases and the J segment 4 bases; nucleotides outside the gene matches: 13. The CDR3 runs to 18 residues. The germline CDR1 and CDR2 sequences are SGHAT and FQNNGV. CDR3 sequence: CASRPPPGLAGGTYEQYF. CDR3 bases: TGTGCCAGCAGACCCCCCCCGGGACTAGCGGGAGGTACGTACGAGCAGTACTTC.

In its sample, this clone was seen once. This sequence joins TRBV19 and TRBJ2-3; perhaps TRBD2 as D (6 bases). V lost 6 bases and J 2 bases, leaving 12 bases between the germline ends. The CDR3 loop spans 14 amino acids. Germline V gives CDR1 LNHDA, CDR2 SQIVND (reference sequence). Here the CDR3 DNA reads TGTGCCAGTAGACGGGACTCTTTCACAGATACGCAGTATTTT. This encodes CASRRDSFTDTQYF.

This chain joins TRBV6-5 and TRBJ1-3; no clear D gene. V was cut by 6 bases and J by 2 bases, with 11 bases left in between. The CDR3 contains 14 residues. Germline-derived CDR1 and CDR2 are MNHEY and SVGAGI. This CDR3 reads CASRTTKTGNTIYF. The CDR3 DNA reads TGTGCCAGCAGAACTACGAAAACTGGAAACACCATATATTTT.

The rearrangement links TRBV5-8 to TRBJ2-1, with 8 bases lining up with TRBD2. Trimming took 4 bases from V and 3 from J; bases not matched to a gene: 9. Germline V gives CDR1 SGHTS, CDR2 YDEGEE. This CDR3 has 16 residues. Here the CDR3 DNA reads TGTGCCAGCAGCGCCACAGCGGGGGAGCTCTACAATGAGCAGTTCTTC. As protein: CASSATAGELYNEQFF.

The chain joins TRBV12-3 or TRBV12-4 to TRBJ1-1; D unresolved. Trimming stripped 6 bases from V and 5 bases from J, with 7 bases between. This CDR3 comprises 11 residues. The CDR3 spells CASRSGTEAFF. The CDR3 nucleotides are TGTGCCAGCAGATCAGGTACTGAAGCTTTCTTT.

The chain's CDR3 is CASSRTSGTPGYEQYF. The CDR3 region has the DNA TGTGCCAGCAGCCGGACTAGCGGGACCCCCGGCTACGAGCAGTACTTC. The J gene is TRBJ2-7, the V gene TRBV7-2; 12 bases map to TRBD2. This CDR3 spans 16 amino acids. Per germline, CDR1 SGHTA and CDR2 FQGNSA. With 5 bases clipped from V and 3 bases from J, the junction kept 8 bases outside the gene matches.

The CDR3 DNA reads as TGTGCCAGCAGCCGGACTAACCGGCCAACGACAGATACGCAGTATTTT. Translation gives CASSRTNRPTTDTQYF. The V call is TRBV2, the J call TRBJ2-3, with TRBD2 as a possible D gene (6 bases). With 6 bases removed from V and 3 bases from J, the gap between germline ends came to 19 bases. The germline V gene encodes CDR1 SNHLY and CDR2 FYNNEI. The CDR3 has 16 residues.

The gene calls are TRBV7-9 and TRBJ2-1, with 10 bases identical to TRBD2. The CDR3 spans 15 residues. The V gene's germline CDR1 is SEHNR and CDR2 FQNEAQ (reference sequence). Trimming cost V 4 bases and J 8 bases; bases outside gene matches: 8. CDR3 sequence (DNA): TGTGCCAGCAGCTCGGCCTCAGCGGGGGGGTATGAGCAGTTCTTC. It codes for CASSSASAGGYEQFF.

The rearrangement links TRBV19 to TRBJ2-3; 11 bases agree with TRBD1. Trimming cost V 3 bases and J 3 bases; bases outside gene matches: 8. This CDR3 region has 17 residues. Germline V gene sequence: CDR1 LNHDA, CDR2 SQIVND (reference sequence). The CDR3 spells CASSMVGQGVSTDTQYF. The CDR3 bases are TGTGCCAGTAGTATGGTGGGACAGGGGGTTTCGACAGATACGCAGTATTTT.

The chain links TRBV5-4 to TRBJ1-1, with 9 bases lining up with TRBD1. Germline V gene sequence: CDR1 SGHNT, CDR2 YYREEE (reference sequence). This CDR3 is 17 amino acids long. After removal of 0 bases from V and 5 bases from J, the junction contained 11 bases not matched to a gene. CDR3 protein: CASSLAVGGTGSTEAFF. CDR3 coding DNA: TGTGCCAGCAGCTTGGCGGTGGGGGGGACAGGGAGTACTGAAGCTTTCTTT. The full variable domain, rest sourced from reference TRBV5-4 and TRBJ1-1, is ETGVTQSPTHLIKTRGQQVTLRCSSQSGHNTVSWYQQALGQGPQFIFQYYREEENGRGNFPPRFSGLQFPNYSSELNVNALELDDSALYLCASSLAVGGTGSTEAFFGQGTRLTVV.

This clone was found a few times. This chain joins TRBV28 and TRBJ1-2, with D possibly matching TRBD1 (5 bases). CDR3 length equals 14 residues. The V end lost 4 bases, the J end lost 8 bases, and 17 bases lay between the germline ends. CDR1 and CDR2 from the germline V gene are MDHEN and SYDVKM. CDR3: CASSSPGGGLGYTF. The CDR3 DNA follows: TGTGCCAGCAGTTCCCCCGGGGGAGGGCTAGGCTACACCTTC.

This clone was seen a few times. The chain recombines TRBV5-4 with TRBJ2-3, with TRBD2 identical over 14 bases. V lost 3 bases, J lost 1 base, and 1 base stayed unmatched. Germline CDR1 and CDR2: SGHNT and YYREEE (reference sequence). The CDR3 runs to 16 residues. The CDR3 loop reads CASSSGLAGGTDTQYF. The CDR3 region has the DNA TGTGCCAGCAGCTCGGGACTAGCGGGAGGCACAGATACGCAGTATTTT.

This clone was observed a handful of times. DNA for the CDR3: TGTGCCATCAGGGCCCTTAGCACAGATACGCAGTATTTT. Translating gives CAIRALSTDTQYF. J is TRBJ2-3 and V is TRBV10-3; D not certain. V gave up 6 bases and J gave up 0 bases, with 7 bases separating them. CDR3 length: 13 residues. Looked up from germline, CDR1 is ENHRY and CDR2 is SYGVKD.

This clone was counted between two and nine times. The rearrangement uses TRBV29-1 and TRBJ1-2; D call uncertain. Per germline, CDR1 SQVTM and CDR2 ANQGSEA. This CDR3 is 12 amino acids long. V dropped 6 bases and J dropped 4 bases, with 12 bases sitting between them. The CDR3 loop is CSVGGYGYGYTF. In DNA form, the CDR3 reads TGCAGCGTCGGAGGGTACGGCTATGGCTACACCTTC.

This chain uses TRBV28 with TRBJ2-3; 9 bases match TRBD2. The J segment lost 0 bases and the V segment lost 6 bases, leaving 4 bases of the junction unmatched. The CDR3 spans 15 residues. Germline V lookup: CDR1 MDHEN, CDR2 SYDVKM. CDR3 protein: CASSSSGRSTDTQYF. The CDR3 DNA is TGTGCCAGCAGCTCCAGCGGGAGGAGCACAGATACGCAGTATTTT.

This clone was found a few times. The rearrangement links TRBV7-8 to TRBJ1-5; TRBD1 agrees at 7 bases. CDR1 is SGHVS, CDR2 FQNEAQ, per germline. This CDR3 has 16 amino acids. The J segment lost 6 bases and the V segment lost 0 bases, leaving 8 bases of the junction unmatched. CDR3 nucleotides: TGTGCCAGCAGCTTAGCGCAAGGGGGCGCGGGTCAGCCCCAGCATTTT. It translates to CASSLAQGGAGQPQHF. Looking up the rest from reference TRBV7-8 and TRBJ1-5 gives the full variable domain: GAGVSQSPRYKVAKRGQDVALRCDPISGHVSLFWYQQALGQGPEFLTYFQNEAQLDKSGLPSDRFFAERPEGSVSTLKIQRTQQEDSAVYLCASSLAQGGAGQPQHFGDGTRLSIL.

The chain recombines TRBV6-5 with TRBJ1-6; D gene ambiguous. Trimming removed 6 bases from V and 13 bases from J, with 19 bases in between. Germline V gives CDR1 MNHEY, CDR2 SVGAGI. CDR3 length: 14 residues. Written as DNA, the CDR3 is TGTGCCAGCAGGGCCAGGAGGCTTGGAGCTCCCCTCCACTTT. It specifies CASRARRLGAPLHF.

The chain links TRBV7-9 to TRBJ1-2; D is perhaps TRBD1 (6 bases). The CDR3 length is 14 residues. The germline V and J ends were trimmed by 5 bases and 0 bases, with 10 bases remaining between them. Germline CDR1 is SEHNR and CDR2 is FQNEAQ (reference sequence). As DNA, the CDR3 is TGTGCCAGCAGCCCAGGGGAAACTAACTATGGCTACACCTTC. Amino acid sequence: CASSPGETNYGYTF.

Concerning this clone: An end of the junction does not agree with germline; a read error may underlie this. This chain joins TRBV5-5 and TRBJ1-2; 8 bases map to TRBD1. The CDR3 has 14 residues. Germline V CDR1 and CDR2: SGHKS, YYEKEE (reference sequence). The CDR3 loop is CASSEDRGWEFFGF. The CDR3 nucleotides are TGTGCCAGCAGCGAAGACAGGGGCTGGGAGTTTTTTGGGTTC. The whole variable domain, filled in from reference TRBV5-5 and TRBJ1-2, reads DAGVTQSPTHLIKTRGQQVTLRCSPISGHKSVSWYQQVLGQGPQFIFQYYEKEERGRGNFPDRFSARQFPNYSSELNVNALLLGDSALYLCASSEDRGWEFFGFGSGTRLTVV.

CDR3 residues: CASSQEVDTGRPSLSVETQYF. The DNA of the CDR3 is TGTGCCAGCAGCCAAGAAGTGGACACAGGACGGCCCTCCCTCTCGGTGGAGACCCAGTACTTC. V is TRBV4-2 and J is TRBJ2-5, with a tentative D call TRBD1 (5 bases). This CDR3 region has 21 residues. Germline-derived CDR1 and CDR2 are LGHNA and YNFKEQ. Trimming shortened V by 0 bases and J by 5 bases, and 31 bases separated the two germline ends.

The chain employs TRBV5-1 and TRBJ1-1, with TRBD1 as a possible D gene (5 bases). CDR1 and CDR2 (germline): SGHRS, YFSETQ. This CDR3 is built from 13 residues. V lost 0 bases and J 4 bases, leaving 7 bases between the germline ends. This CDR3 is CASSLGQLTEAFF. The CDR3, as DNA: TGCGCCAGCAGCTTGGGACAGCTCACTGAAGCTTTCTTT.

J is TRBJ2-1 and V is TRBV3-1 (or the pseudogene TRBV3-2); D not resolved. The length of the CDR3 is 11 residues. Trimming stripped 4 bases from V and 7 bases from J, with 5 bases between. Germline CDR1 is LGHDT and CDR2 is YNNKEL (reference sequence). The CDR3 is CASSRVNEQFF. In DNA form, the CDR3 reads TGTGCCAGCAGCCGAGTAAATGAGCAGTTCTTC.

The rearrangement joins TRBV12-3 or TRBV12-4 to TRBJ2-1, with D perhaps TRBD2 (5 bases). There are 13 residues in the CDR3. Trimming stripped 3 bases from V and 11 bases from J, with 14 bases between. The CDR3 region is CASSLGSSFQQFF. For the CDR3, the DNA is TGTGCCAGCAGTTTGGGGAGTTCGTTTCAGCAGTTCTTC.

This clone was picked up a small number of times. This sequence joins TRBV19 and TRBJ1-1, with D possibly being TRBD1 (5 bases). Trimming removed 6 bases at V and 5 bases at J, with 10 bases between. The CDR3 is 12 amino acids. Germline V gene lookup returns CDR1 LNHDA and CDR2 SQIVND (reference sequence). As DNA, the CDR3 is TGTGCCAGTAGAGCAGGGAATACTGAAGCTTTCTTT. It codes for CASRAGNTEAFF.

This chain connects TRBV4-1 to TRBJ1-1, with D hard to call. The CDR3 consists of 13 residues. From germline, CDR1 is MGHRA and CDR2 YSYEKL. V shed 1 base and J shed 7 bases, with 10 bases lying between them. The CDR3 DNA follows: TGCGCCAGCAGCCAAGGAGGGCCCGTTGAAGCTTTCTTT. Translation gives CASSQGGPVEAFF.

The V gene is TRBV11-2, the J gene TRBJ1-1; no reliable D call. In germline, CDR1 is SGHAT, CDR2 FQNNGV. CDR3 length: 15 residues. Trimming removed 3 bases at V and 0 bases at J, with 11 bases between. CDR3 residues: CASSFSGGLNTEAFF. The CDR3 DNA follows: TGTGCCAGCAGCTTCTCGGGAGGATTGAACACTGAAGCTTTCTTT. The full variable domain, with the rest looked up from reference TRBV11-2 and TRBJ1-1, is EAGVAQSPRYKIIEKRQSVAFWCNPISGHATLYWYQQILGQGPKLLIQFQNNGVVDDSQLPKDRFSAERLKGVDSTLKIQPAKLEDSAVYLCASSFSGGLNTEAFFGQGTRLTVV.

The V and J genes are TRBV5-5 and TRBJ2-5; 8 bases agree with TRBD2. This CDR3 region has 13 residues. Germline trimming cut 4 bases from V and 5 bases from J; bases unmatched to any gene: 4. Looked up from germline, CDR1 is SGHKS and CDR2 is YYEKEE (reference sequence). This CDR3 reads CASSSGGLETQYF. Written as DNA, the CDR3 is TGTGCCAGCAGCAGCGGGGGTTTGGAGACCCAGTACTTC.

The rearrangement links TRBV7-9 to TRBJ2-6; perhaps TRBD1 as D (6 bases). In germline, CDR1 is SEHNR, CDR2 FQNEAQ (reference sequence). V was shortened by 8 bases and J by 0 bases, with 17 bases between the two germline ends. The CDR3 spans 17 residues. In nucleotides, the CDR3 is TGTGCCAGCGGAGCGACAGGAATTTACTCTGGGGCCAACGTCCTGACTTTC. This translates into CASGATGIYSGANVLTF.